The 19 T cell receptor beta chains in this list originate from one sample, sequenced in a study of PD-1 blockade in classical Hodgkin lymphoma (dated by TCRdb to about 2020). Read against the paper, the sample's time point label means: newly diagnosed, previously untreated cHL patient sample. Using a Miltenyi CD4+ T cell isolation kit, CD4+ T cells were purified from thawed PBMCs through magnetic negative selection. Library construction relied on the immunoSEQ multiplex PCR assay. TCRdb stores this immuneACCESS table with in-frame sequences only. Part of the clones is absent; in the studies checked, under half of the shortfall reflects unresolved V genes, and no reason is known for the rest. This sample has 15,000 to 20,000 clones in its table, and approximately 83% of those were observed once. In total, the top ten clones hold 1% to 1.5% of the sample. The sample taken for sequencing was CD4+ T cells from blood. These receptors were obtained from a human donor with classical Hodgkin lymphoma.

This sequence joins TRBV5-4 and TRBJ2-3; D possibly corresponds to TRBD2 (6 bases). The ends were cut back, 0 bases at V and 3 bases at J, with 8 bases in the middle. Germline CDR1 reads SGHNT; CDR2 reads YYREEE (reference sequence). This CDR3 spans 14 amino acids. CDR3 amino acids: CASSLGGRTDTQYF. CDR3 bases: TGTGCCAGCAGCTTGGGTGGGAGGACAGATACGCAGTATTTT.

The chain couples TRBV19 to TRBJ2-7, with D possibly matching TRBD2 (5 bases). Germline V gives CDR1 LNHDA, CDR2 SQIVND (reference sequence). Trimming shortened V by 6 bases and J by 2 bases, and 17 bases separated the two germline ends. The CDR3 is 15 residues long. Written as DNA, the CDR3 is TGTGCCAGTAGCCCCCCCGGAGACTACACCTACGAGCAGTACTTC. As protein: CASSPPGDYTYEQYF.

The chain joins TRBV10-2 to TRBJ2-5; TRBD2 matches at 9 bases. The germline V gene has CDR1 WSHSY and CDR2 SAAADI. The V and J ends lost 7 bases and 5 bases, in that order; junction bases with no gene match: 11. CDR3 length: 15 residues. The CDR3 nucleotides read TGCGCCAGCATGGGGCGGGAGGGCCGGGGGGAGACCCAGTACTTC. Amino acid sequence: CASMGREGRGETQYF.

The rearrangement joins TRBV7-9 to TRBJ2-7, with no clear D. Deletions cut 1 base from V and 3 bases from J, with 1 base between. The CDR3 runs to 11 residues. Germline V gene sequence: CDR1 SEHNR, CDR2 FQNEAQ (reference sequence). CDR3 in DNA: TGTGCCAGCAGCTTAGACTACGAGCAGTACTTC. Translating gives CASSLDYEQYF.

The gene calls are TRBV29-1 and TRBJ2-5; 9 bases match TRBD1. The ends lost 5 bases at V and 1 base at J; junction bases unmatched: 5. Per germline, CDR1 SQVTM and CDR2 ANQGSEA. The CDR3 spans 14 residues. The CDR3 is CSVLGQGIQETQYF. CDR3 coding DNA: TGCAGCGTTTTGGGACAGGGCATCCAAGAGACCCAGTACTTC.

The V gene is TRBV28, the J gene TRBJ1-5; D ambiguous. This CDR3 is 11 amino acids long. Germline CDR1 reads MDHEN; CDR2 reads SYDVKM. Trimming removed 3 bases from V and 12 bases from J, with 9 bases in between. Here the CDR3 reads CASSFRGGQHF. The CDR3, as DNA: TGTGCCAGCAGTTTTCGAGGAGGCCAGCATTTT.

DNA of the CDR3: TGCGCCAGCAGCTTGTGGGGCCTGGAGGCCTACAATGAGCAGTTCTTC. Amino acids: CASSLWGLEAYNEQFF. This sequence joins TRBV5-1 and TRBJ2-1; D could derive from TRBD1 or TRBD2 (5 bases each). Trimming pared 1 base from V and 2 bases from J, leaving 13 bases between. Looked up from germline, CDR1 is SGHRS and CDR2 is YFSETQ. This CDR3 has 16 residues.

The chain has TRBV5-4 and TRBJ1-4, with 8 bases matching TRBD1. This CDR3 region has 15 residues. Trimming took 4 bases from V and 2 from J; bases not matched to a gene: 4. From germline, CDR1 is SGHNT and CDR2 YYREEE (reference sequence). In nucleotides, the CDR3 is TGTGCCAGCAGCCTACGACAGGGGACTAATGAAAAACTGTTTTTT. Translated: CASSLRQGTNEKLFF.

The rearrangement links TRBV14 to TRBJ1-2; D is uncertain. Germline assignment: CDR1 SGHDN and CDR2 FVKESK. V was shortened by 0 bases and J by 4 bases, with 12 bases between the two germline ends. CDR3 size: 15 residues. For the CDR3, the DNA is TGTGCCAGCAGCCAAGACGCCTGGCCGGGCTATGGCTACACCTTC. Translation gives CASSQDAWPGYGYTF.

The chain uses TRBV9 and TRBJ2-3, with unresolved D. The V gene's germline CDR1 is SGDLS and CDR2 YYNGEE. The V end lost 3 bases, the J end lost 3 bases, and 5 bases lay between the germline ends. This CDR3 comprises 12 residues. CDR3 DNA sequence: TGTGCCAGCAGCGCCGGGACAGATACGCAGTATTTT. It translates to CASSAGTDTQYF.

The gene calls are TRBV27 and TRBJ2-2; D may match TRBD1 or TRBD2 (5 bases each). Trimming took 4 bases from V and 5 from J, leaving 17 bases between them. CDR1 is MNHEY and CDR2 is SMNVEV in the germline V gene (reference sequence). The CDR3 runs 16 residues. The CDR3 DNA reads as TGTGCCAGCAGTTCTCCCCCTCCTTGGGGGACCGGGGAGCTGTTTTTT. It translates to CASSSPPPWGTGELFF.

CDR3 in amino acids: CASSHYRDTTYEQYF. DNA for the CDR3: TGCGCCAGCAGTCATTACCGGGACACAACCTACGAGCAGTACTTC. The chain carries TRBV23-1 and TRBJ2-7; the D gene is possibly TRBD1 (6 bases). TRBV23-1 is an ORF for which the function is uncertain. V lost 3 bases and J lost 2, with 14 bases in between. The CDR3 is 15 residues long.

The rearrangement uses TRBV5-6 and TRBJ2-3; TRBD2 matches at 7 bases. Germline CDR1 SGHDT, CDR2 YYEEEE. The CDR3 contains 15 residues. The junction had 7 bases not matched to a gene; V was cut back by 4 bases and J by 2 bases. The CDR3 DNA reads as TGTGCCAGCAGCCGGGGGACTAATCCCACAGATACGCAGTATTTT. It is translated as CASSRGTNPTDTQYF.

This clone was counted between two and nine times. CDR3 amino acids: CASSLFSGRTSYNEQFF. DNA of the CDR3: TGTGCCAGCAGTTTATTTAGTGGGAGAACCTCCTACAATGAGCAGTTCTTC. This sequence joins TRBV27 and TRBJ2-1, with a tentative D call TRBD2 (5 bases). Germline V gives CDR1 MNHEY, CDR2 SMNVEV (reference sequence). Between the trimmed V and J ends, which lost 1 base and 0 bases, there was a span of 13 bases. The CDR3 consists of 17 residues.

This chain uses TRBV5-1 with TRBJ1-4, with D perhaps TRBD1 (5 bases). Germline loops: CDR1 SGHRS, CDR2 YFSETQ. V was shortened by 0 bases and J by 8 bases, with 20 bases between the two germline ends. This CDR3 spans 17 amino acids. The DNA of the CDR3 is TGCGCCAGCAGCTTGGACGGATCCCTGGGGCTTCGCGAAAAACTGTTTTTT. Translated, it gives CASSLDGSLGLREKLFF. Full variable domain (missing parts from reference TRBV5-1 and TRBJ1-4): KAGVTQTPRYLIKTRGQQVTLSCSPISGHRSVSWYQQTPGQGLQFLFEYFSETQRNKGNFPGRFSGRQFSNSRSEMNVSTLELGDSALYLCASSLDGSLGLREKLFFGSGTQLSVL.

The chain is built from TRBV11-2 and TRBJ2-3; tentatively, D is TRBD2 (5 bases). The CDR3 totals 15 residues. Germline-derived CDR1 and CDR2 are SGHAT and FQNNGV. Between the trimmed V and J ends, which lost 6 bases and 1 base, there was a span of 14 bases. The CDR3 spells CASSHSEGRTDTQYF. The CDR3 DNA is TGTGCCAGCAGTCACTCAGAGGGCCGCACAGATACGCAGTATTTT. The full variable domain, completed using reference TRBV11-2 and TRBJ2-3, is EAGVAQSPRYKIIEKRQSVAFWCNPISGHATLYWYQQILGQGPKLLIQFQNNGVVDDSQLPKDRFSAERLKGVDSTLKIQPAKLEDSAVYLCASSHSEGRTDTQYFGPGTRLTVL.

The V gene is TRBV4-2, the J gene TRBJ2-7; D assignment may be TRBD1 or TRBD2 (5 bases each). The V end was cut by 3 bases, the J end by 0 bases, with 15 bases between. This CDR3 spans 16 amino acids. The V gene's germline CDR1 is LGHNA and CDR2 YNFKEQ. The CDR3 DNA is TGTGCCAGCAGCCACCAGGGTCGGGGTAGCTCCTACGAGCAGTACTTC. Translated: CASSHQGRGSSYEQYF.

V usage is TRBV5-6 and J usage is TRBJ2-7; 9 bases line up with TRBD1. The CDR3 loop spans 13 amino acids. From germline, CDR1 is SGHDT and CDR2 YYEEEE. Trimming cost V 6 bases and J 11 bases; bases outside gene matches: 12. The CDR3 protein is CASTGRWRDREYV. CDR3 DNA: TGTGCCAGCACCGGGAGGTGGCGGGACAGGGAGTACGTC.

V is TRBV6-6 and J is TRBJ2-7, with 7 bases lining up with TRBD2. V shed 8 bases and J 2 bases; nucleotides not matched to a gene: 9. The CDR3 length is 14 residues. Germline V gene lookup returns CDR1 MNHNY and CDR2 SVGAGI (reference sequence). CDR3 sequence reads: CASSAGASTYEQYF. CDR3 DNA: TGTGCCAGCTCTGCGGGAGCATCCACCTACGAGCAGTACTTC.